This T cell receptor beta chain appears in the sequencing data of a study of cytomegalovirus exposure and HLA in healthy donors. This CDR3 is 14 amino acids long. The ends were cut back, 5 bases at V and 6 bases at J, with 16 bases in the middle. Germline V CDR1 and CDR2: MGHDK, SYGVNS. Separation from the 666-subject first cohort characterized the roughly 130-subject validation cohort, to which the donors belonged. Profiled with immunoSEQ multiplex PCR; TCRdb holds only in-frame clones, not every one. This table holds 250,000 to 350,000 clones, over 75% found once. This chain joins TRBV25-1 and TRBJ1-1, with a possible D match to TRBD1 (6 bases). The specimen sequenced was PBMCs. The sequence was obtained from a woman under 30 in good health and CMV-seronegative. The CDR3: CASSRVGAGAEAFF. The CDR3 nucleotides read TGTGCCAGCAGTAGGGTGGGGGCGGGTGCTGAAGCTTTCTTT. Filled out from reference TRBV25-1 and TRBJ1-1, the complete variable domain reads EADIYQTPRYLVIGTGKKITLECSQTMGHDKMYWYQQDPGMELHLIHYSYGVNSTEKGDLSSESTVSRIRTEHFPLTLESARPSHTSQYLCASSRVGAGAEAFFGQGTRLTVV.